This TCR beta chain was identified during a study of cytomegalovirus exposure and HLA in healthy donors. Study-level background: Falling in the Caucasian-associated ancestry cluster were 65% to 90% of some 400 genotyped donors.

As regards this clone: Its antigen is as yet unknown.

The study ran its PCR with 60 Vbeta and 13 Jbeta primers. Sequencing used immunoSEQ multiplex PCR; TCRdb keeps in-frame clones, though not all of them. The table records some 150,000 clones, about four fifths of them present only once. Regarding the study as a whole: The study listed roughly 160 cytomegalovirus-associated TCR beta chains.

This TCR derives from a young man in good health and CMV-seropositive. The sequencing sample was made of PBMCs.

CDR3 sequence: CASSLGDRGVPNEKLFF. The CDR3 nucleotides read TGTGCCAGCAGCTTGGGGGACAGGGGGGTCCCTAATGAAAAACTGTTTTTT. The genes are TRBV5-8 and TRBJ1-4; 11 nucleotides align to TRBD1. CDR3 length: 17 residues. Per the germline V gene, CDR1 is SGHTS and CDR2 is YDEGEE. V was clipped by 0 bases and J by 3 bases; unmatched bases: 4. Looking up the rest from reference TRBV5-8 and TRBJ1-4 gives the full variable domain: EAGVTQSPTHLIKTRGQQATLRCSPISGHTSVYWYQQALGLGLQFLLWYDEGEERNRGNFPPRFSGRQFPNYSSELNVNALELEDSALYLCASSLGDRGVPNEKLFFGSGTQLSVL.